This TCR beta chain was sequenced for a study of memory CD4+ T cells and cytomegalovirus serostatus (dated by TCRdb to 2018 to 2020). In the study overall: The cohort comprised about 33 healthy Belgian adults, 9 CMV seropositive and around 24 CMV seronegative. The study sequenced CD4+ memory TCRbeta repertoires of a Belgian cohort with known cytomegalovirus serostatus to replicate a published TCR-based CMV serostatus classifier. Beyond this particular receptor, the publication reports: For CMV serostatus prediction, a median bootstrapped AUC of 0.95 was reached with the original framework, and a median bootstrapped AUC of about 0.91 was reached with a US-trained random forest. Among the approximately 160 previously reported CMV-associated TCRbeta sequences, 60 to 85 showed up in the CD4+ memory repertoires, with each one found in between one and five individuals. The results were interpreted as suggesting that the CMV-associated TCR signature is largely present in the CD4+ memory repertoire. Only CD4+CD45RO+ memory cells were sequenced, in contrast to the original study, which included naive and memory CD4+ and CD8+ populations. On the Belgian cohort, the classifier based on the original framework reached a median bootstrapped AUC of nearly 0.97, with a 95% CI of 0.76-1.00.

From V the trimming removes 1 base and from J it removes 4 bases, while the gene matches leave 5 bases of the junction unaccounted for. The germline V gene (reference sequence) specifies SGHNT as CDR1 and YYREEE as CDR2. The cysteine opens and the phenylalanine closes a CDR3 of 16 amino acids. Solely the CDR3 DNA is kept, with 48 bases framed from the first base. A FACSAria II was used to sort memory CD4+ T cells, defined as single viable CD3+CD4+CD8-CD45RO+ cells. CMV serostatus was determined with a Roche Elecsys assay detecting serum IgG against CMV pp150, pp28, p38 and p52. After thawing, total CD4+ T cells were enriched by positive selection with CD4 magnetic microbeads. The samples came from a separate study whose specific focus was interrogating the CD4+ T cell memory repertoire. Peripheral blood mononuclear cells were isolated and cryopreserved according to standard operating procedures, and serum was stored at -80 degrees C. Staining used CD3-PerCP (BW264/56), CD4-APC (RPA-T4), CD45RO-PE (UCHT1) and CD8-Pacific Orange (3B5) antibodies, with Sytox blue excluding non-viable cells.

On this clone: No cognate antigen has been identified for it. No much larger clonotype is one base removed from it; base qualities were not supplied.

The Quick-DNA Microprep Kit was used to extract genomic DNA from the sorted cells. TCRbeta DNA was amplified with the immunoSEQ hsTCRbeta kit following the manufacturer's protocol. An Illumina MiSeq instrument was used to sequence the TCRbeta libraries. Concerning the study's data processing: Removing out-of-frame sequences left fewer than 2.5 million distinct TCRbeta sequences, an average of about 67,000 per individual. Each individual was scored according to the count of roughly 160 previously reported CMV-associated TCRbeta sequences and the total productive distinct TCRbeta count. A beta-binomial model was reimplemented in Python, and random forests from scikit-learn, run with default parameters, were trained on data from the US cohort. Classifier performance on the Belgian cohort was summarized as median AUC with percentile confidence intervals over 10,000 bootstrap iterations. Here the immuneACCESS table is served through TCRdb, limited to in-frame sequences with V and J called. Missing clones are a known gap in these copies; in checked studies unresolved V genes cover under half, and the rest lacks a known reason. V and J calls and clone size follow that table, whereas D and trimming were derived from the DNA. For this sample the table gives some 54,000 clones, of which around 83% were detected only once. Of the sample, about 1.5% falls within the top ten clones.

The sequence was collected from an adult in good health and CMV-seropositive. Sequenced: memory CD4+ T cells from blood. The V gene is TRBV5-4 and the J gene is TRBJ2-2; 9 bases in the middle match TRBD2. For the CDR3, the sequence is CASSLSGRRGTGELFF. The sequenced DNA is TGTGCCAGCAGCTTGAGCGGGAGGCGCGGCACCGGGGAGCTGTTTTTT.